Presented here are 29 T cell receptor beta chains from one specimen sequenced in a study of shared clonotypes between healthy human individuals. The table came from immunoSEQ multiplex PCR; TCRdb's copy has only in-frame clones and leaves some out. The sample lists 2.3 million or so clones, 80% to 95% seen once, with about 0.39% in the top ten. Specimen: naive CD4+ T cells from PBMCs. Subset meaning: CD45RA+ positively selected. These receptors came from a man between 18 and 35 years old in good health. Some clones in this sample may be carry-over from other donors' samples.

On this clone itself: This CDR3 is also generated by other DNA sequences in the sample. The chain couples TRBV5-1 to TRBJ2-7; maybe TRBD1 (6 bases). V dropped 3 bases and J dropped 3 bases, with 10 bases sitting between them. From germline, CDR1 is SGHRS and CDR2 YFSETQ. This CDR3 has 13 amino acids. The CDR3 loop is CASSSGTYYEQYF. The CDR3 nucleotides read TGCGCCAGCAGCTCCGGGACATACTACGAGCAGTACTTC.

This clone came up once. V usage is TRBV28 and J usage is TRBJ2-5, with D possibly matching TRBD2 (6 bases). Germline V gives CDR1 MDHEN, CDR2 SYDVKM. The CDR3 totals 14 residues. V dropped 5 bases and J dropped 3 bases, with 13 bases sitting between them. CDR3 coding DNA: TGTGCCAGCAGTCAACTTAGCGGAGAAGAGACCCAGTACTTC. This sequence encodes CASSQLSGEETQYF. Full variable domain (remainder filled in from reference TRBV28 and TRBJ2-5): DVKVTQSSRYLVKRTGEKVFLECVQDMDHENMFWYRQDPGLGLRLIYFSYDVKMKEKGDIPEGYSVSREKKERFSLILESASTNQTSMYLCASSQLSGEETQYFGPGTRLLVL.

This rearrangement joins TRBV29-1 to TRBJ2-1; 11 bases match TRBD2. Germline V lookup: CDR1 SQVTM, CDR2 ANQGSEA. The ends lost 4 bases at V and 4 bases at J; junction bases unmatched: 6. This CDR3 spans 15 amino acids. Here the CDR3 reads CSVGASGRRYNEQFF. CDR3 bases: TGCAGCGTTGGGGCTAGCGGGAGGCGTTACAATGAGCAGTTCTTC.

The genes are TRBV9 and TRBJ2-1; D may be TRBD2 (6 bases). There are 15 residues in the CDR3. Trimming stripped 0 bases from V and 3 bases from J, with 10 bases between. CDR1 and CDR2 (germline): SGDLS, YYNGEE. The CDR3: CASSVVVGGYNEQFF. The CDR3 DNA reads TGTGCCAGCAGCGTAGTTGTCGGGGGCTACAATGAGCAGTTCTTC.

This clone has only one observation. Other DNA variants within this sample encode the same CDR3. The V call is TRBV5-1, the J call TRBJ1-2; 9 nucleotides match TRBD1. Trimming removed 1 base from V and 8 bases from J; junction bases left unmatched: 0. Germline CDR1 SGHRS, CDR2 YFSETQ. CDR3 length: 12 amino acids. The CDR3, as DNA: TGCGCCAGCAGCTTGACAGGGGGCGGCTACACCTTC. Translation: CASSLTGGGYTF.

Here the CDR3 DNA reads TGTGCCAGCAGTCCCGACAACTATCAGCCCCAGCATTTT. Protein product: CASSPDNYQPQHF. The chain recombines TRBV6-6 with TRBJ1-5; D is ambiguous. CDR3 size: 13 residues. V dropped 5 bases and J dropped 5 bases, with 10 bases sitting between them. Germline CDR1 and CDR2: MNHNY and SVGAGI (reference sequence).

The chain joins TRBV27 to TRBJ2-7; perhaps TRBD1 as D (6 bases). In germline, CDR1 is MNHEY, CDR2 SMNVEV (reference sequence). Trimming pared 0 bases from V and 0 bases from J, leaving 12 bases between. CDR3 length equals 16 residues. CDR3 bases: TGTGCCAGCAGTTTATCGCCCCGGGACACCTCCTACGAGCAGTACTTC. It encodes CASSLSPRDTSYEQYF.

The gene calls are TRBV7-9 and TRBJ2-1; D tentatively reads TRBD1 or TRBD2 (5 bases each). V was trimmed by 3 bases and J by 0 bases, leaving 6 bases between them. Germline V CDR1 and CDR2: SEHNR, FQNEAQ (reference sequence). The CDR3 has 14 residues. The CDR3 here is CASSLRGSYNEQFF. CDR3 DNA sequence: TGTGCCAGCAGCTTGAGGGGCTCCTACAATGAGCAGTTCTTC. Complete variable domain (other parts from reference TRBV7-9 and TRBJ2-1): DTGVSQNPRHKITKRGQNVTFRCDPISEHNRLYWYRQTLGQGPEFLTYFQNEAQLEKSRLLSDRFSAERPKGSFSTLEIQRTEQGDSAMYLCASSLRGSYNEQFFGPGTRLTVL.

The V call is TRBV25-1, the J call TRBJ2-7; D unclear. V dropped 4 bases and J dropped 6 bases, with 4 bases sitting between them. The CDR3 spans 10 residues. Per the germline V gene, CDR1 is MGHDK and CDR2 is SYGVNS. The CDR3, as DNA: TGTGCCAGCAGTGCGTTCGAGCAGTACTTC. Amino acid sequence: CASSAFEQYF.

The V and J genes are TRBV4-3 and TRBJ2-7; weak D call: TRBD2 (6 bases). CDR1 is LGHNA, CDR2 YSLEER, per germline. Trimming shortened V by 2 bases and J by 0 bases, and 11 bases separated the two germline ends. This CDR3 is 15 amino acids long. The CDR3 sequence: CASSQSLATSYEQYF. The CDR3 coding sequence is TGCGCCAGCAGCCAATCCCTAGCGACCTCCTACGAGCAGTACTTC.

The chain has TRBV6-1 and TRBJ1-2; TRBD1 matches at 7 bases. V was pared by 5 bases and J by 4 bases, with 4 bases of the junction left unmatched. This CDR3 is 13 amino acids long. From germline, CDR1 is MNHNS and CDR2 SASEGT. In DNA, the CDR3 is TGTGCCAGCAGTTGGACAGGAGCCTATGGCTACACCTTC. This codes for CASSWTGAYGYTF.

The CDR3 nucleotides read TGCGCCAGCAGCTTGACGGACGTGACCGGGGAGCTGTTTTTT. Encoded protein: CASSLTDVTGELFF. The rearrangement uses TRBV5-1 and TRBJ2-2; D unclear. This CDR3 region has 14 residues. Trimming took off 1 base at V and 5 bases at J, with 9 bases between the two ends. Germline V lookup: CDR1 SGHRS, CDR2 YFSETQ.

The genes are TRBV7-2 and TRBJ2-3; TRBD2 matches 11 bases. V dropped 0 bases and J dropped 4; count of bases not matched to a gene: 3. This CDR3 region has 16 residues. Germline loops: CDR1 SGHTA, CDR2 FQGNSA. As DNA, the CDR3 is TGTGCCAGCAGCTTAGCTAGCGGGAGGGCCTCAGATACGCAGTATTTT. This translates into CASSLASGRASDTQYF.

V and J are TRBV2 and TRBJ1-2, with D possibly TRBD1 on 6 matching bases. The ends were cut back, 5 bases at V and 1 base at J, with 11 bases in the middle. The CDR3 runs 14 residues. The germline V gene encodes CDR1 SNHLY and CDR2 FYNNEI. CDR3 sequence reads: CASSRIQGNYGYTF. The CDR3 DNA sequence: TGTGCCAGCAGTCGTATACAGGGTAACTATGGCTACACCTTC.

The chain joins TRBV5-1 to TRBJ2-1; D is unresolved. The germline CDR1 and CDR2 sequences are SGHRS and YFSETQ. The CDR3 runs 14 residues. V lost 2 bases, J lost 0 bases, and 6 bases lay in between. The CDR3 protein is CASSFLSSYNEQFF. The CDR3 DNA is TGCGCCAGCAGCTTTCTGAGCTCCTACAATGAGCAGTTCTTC.

The V call is TRBV5-4, the J call TRBJ1-1, with 10 bases lining up with TRBD1. Germline V gene lookup returns CDR1 SGHNT and CDR2 YYREEE (reference sequence). CDR3 length: 15 amino acids. V lost 0 bases and J lost 3; bases outside the gene matches: 2. The CDR3, as DNA: TGTGCCAGCAGCTTGGGAGGACAGGGGGACACTGAAGCTTTCTTT. It translates to CASSLGGQGDTEAFF.

This chain uses TRBV28 with TRBJ2-1; 8 nucleotides line up with TRBD2. Germline V gene lookup returns CDR1 MDHEN and CDR2 SYDVKM. The length of the CDR3 is 15 residues. V shed 4 bases, J shed 9 bases, and the junction held 11 bases outside the gene matches. The chain's CDR3 is CASSSSGSRKSEQFF. CDR3 coding DNA: TGTGCCAGCAGTTCTAGCGGGTCCAGGAAGAGTGAGCAGTTCTTC. Combining the CDR3 with reference TRBV28 and TRBJ2-1 gives the whole variable domain DVKVTQSSRYLVKRTGEKVFLECVQDMDHENMFWYRQDPGLGLRLIYFSYDVKMKEKGDIPEGYSVSREKKERFSLILESASTNQTSMYLCASSSSGSRKSEQFFGPGTRLTVL.

The chain links TRBV7-2 to TRBJ1-2, with D possibly matching TRBD1 (5 bases). Trimming removed 2 bases at V and 2 bases at J, with 15 bases between. The CDR3 has 16 amino acids. Germline values: CDR1 SGHTA, CDR2 FQGNSA. CDR3 sequence: CASSLRGVGANYGYTF. The CDR3 DNA reads as TGTGCCAGCAGCTTAAGAGGAGTTGGGGCGAACTATGGCTACACCTTC.

Concerning this clone itself: Other nucleotide sequences from this sample produce the same CDR3. J is TRBJ2-7 and V is TRBV15; TRBD2 agrees at 7 bases. J was trimmed by 4 bases and V by 1 base; bases with no gene match: 4. From germline, CDR1 is LNHNV and CDR2 YYDKDF (reference sequence). This CDR3 has 14 amino acids. In DNA form, the CDR3 reads TGTGCCACCAGCAGAGGGGGCGGGAGTTACGAGCAGTACTTC. Its protein is CATSRGGGSYEQYF.

J is TRBJ2-1 and V is TRBV2, with D possibly being TRBD2 (7 bases). Germline V gene sequence: CDR1 SNHLY, CDR2 FYNNEI. V was cut by 6 bases and J by 3 bases, with 9 bases left in between. The CDR3 sequence is 13 residues long. DNA for the CDR3: TGTGCCAGCAGGGGGGGGCACTACAATGAGCAGTTCTTC. Translated, it gives CASRGGHYNEQFF.

This clone occurred a few times. The rearrangement links TRBV18 to TRBJ1-2, with D possibly matching TRBD1 (5 bases). Germline CDR1 reads KGHSH; CDR2 reads LQKENI. The CDR3 covers 14 residues. Trimming pared 5 bases from V and 4 bases from J, leaving 14 bases between. The CDR3 coding sequence is TGTGCCAGCTCATTGGTGACAGACCCCTATGGCTACACCTTC. This encodes CASSLVTDPYGYTF.

The CDR3 spells CASSETRQGPNVQYF. CDR3 nucleotides: TGTGCCAGCAGTGAAACCCGACAGGGCCCGAACGTTCAGTACTTC. The J gene is TRBJ2-4, the V gene TRBV2, with TRBD1 matching over 7 bases. V was clipped by 2 bases and J by 11 bases; unmatched bases: 12. This CDR3 region has 15 residues. Germline-derived CDR1 and CDR2 are SNHLY and FYNNEI.

For this clone: Distinct nucleotide sequences in the sample also encode this CDR3. The chain employs TRBV2 and TRBJ2-2; 7 bases agree with TRBD1. This CDR3 is built from 14 residues. Germline loops: CDR1 SNHLY, CDR2 FYNNEI. V was clipped by 3 bases and J by 4 bases; unmatched bases: 2. DNA of the CDR3: TGTGCCAGCAGTGAGTCAGGGGGCACCGGGGAGCTGTTTTTT. Translating it yields CASSESGGTGELFF.

As regards this clone: The sample holds other DNA sequences that translate to the same CDR3. J is TRBJ2-7 and V is TRBV28; D is possibly TRBD2 (5 bases). The CDR3 contains 12 residues. V was trimmed by 3 bases and J by 5 bases, leaving 8 bases between them. The germline V gene has CDR1 MDHEN and CDR2 SYDVKM. Here the CDR3 reads CASSLLGDEQYF. In DNA, the CDR3 is TGTGCCAGCAGTTTGCTGGGAGACGAGCAGTACTTC.

As concerns this clone: Distinct nucleotide sequences in the sample also encode this CDR3. This chain joins TRBV28 and TRBJ2-7; 7 bases are shared with TRBD1. V gave up 6 bases and J gave up 4 bases; unmatched junction bases: 12. Germline assignment: CDR1 MDHEN and CDR2 SYDVKM. This CDR3 spans 15 amino acids. The CDR3 is CASRPTGTVPYEQYF. In nucleotides, the CDR3 is TGTGCCAGCAGACCCACCGGGACAGTCCCTTACGAGCAGTACTTC.

The chain combines TRBV7-3 with TRBJ2-2; D is undetermined. The CDR3 spans 16 residues. The germline V gene has CDR1 SGHTA and CDR2 FQGTGA. Trimming cost V 1 base and J 0 bases, with 9 bases left between them. The CDR3 DNA sequence: TGTGCCAGCAGCTTAAGGGCAGCACCGAACACCGGGGAGCTGTTTTTT. Its translation is CASSLRAAPNTGELFF.

The rearrangement uses TRBV5-1 and TRBJ1-5; D is undetermined. This CDR3 has 14 amino acids. CDR1 and CDR2 (germline): SGHRS, YFSETQ. Deletions cut 3 bases from V and 2 bases from J, with 9 bases between. The CDR3 reads CASSWSPGNQPQHF. The CDR3 bases are TGCGCCAGCAGCTGGAGCCCCGGCAATCAGCCCCAGCATTTT.

Notes on this clone: Within the sample, other DNA sequences also encode this same CDR3. The V call is TRBV6-5, the J call TRBJ1-1; maybe TRBD1 (5 bases). Trimming pared 2 bases from V and 1 base from J, leaving 11 bases between. The CDR3 contains 15 residues. The V gene's germline CDR1 is MNHEY and CDR2 SVGAGI. DNA for the CDR3: TGTGCCAGCAGTTACCCTGGGGCCCGGAACACTGAAGCTTTCTTT. Its translation is CASSYPGARNTEAFF.

The J gene is TRBJ1-5, the V gene TRBV30; no definite D call. Germline assignment: CDR1 GTSNPN and CDR2 SVGIG (reference sequence). This CDR3 has 14 amino acids. V lost 5 bases, J lost 2 bases, and 13 bases lay in between. CDR3 bases: TGTGCCTGGTCGGCCGACGGCGGCAATCAGCCCCAGCATTTT. Amino acid sequence: CAWSADGGNQPQHF.